Shown below are 7 T cell receptor beta chains from a single sample sequenced in a study of blood T cell repertoires in COVID-19. The table came from immunoSEQ multiplex PCR; TCRdb's copy has only in-frame clones and leaves some out. The top ten hold just under 9% of the sample, which has 15,000 or so clones, 88% seen once. The sequenced sample consisted of peripheral blood. These receptors came from a human donor in a cohort sampled during active COVID-19.

The chain employs TRBV5-1 and TRBJ2-6, with D uncertain. This CDR3 region has 15 residues. Deletions cut 4 bases from V and 1 base from J, with 9 bases between. Germline CDR1 SGHRS, CDR2 YFSETQ. This CDR3 is CASSLTASGANVLTF. CDR3 coding DNA: TGCGCCAGCAGCCTCACAGCATCTGGGGCCAACGTCCTGACTTTC.

This clone occurred once. The chain carries TRBV11-2 and TRBJ1-1; the D gene is possibly TRBD1 (6 bases). V was shortened by 1 base and J by 7 bases, with 19 bases between the two germline ends. CDR3 size: 16 residues. Per the germline V gene, CDR1 is SGHAT and CDR2 is FQNNGV. The CDR3 loop is CASSLAGGPPGNEAFF. CDR3 bases: TGTGCCAGCAGCTTAGCTGGGGGCCCACCAGGGAATGAAGCTTTCTTT.

The chain employs TRBV3-1 (or the pseudogene TRBV3-2) and TRBJ2-7; weak D call: TRBD1 (6 bases). This CDR3 spans 14 amino acids. Trimming removed 4 bases from V and 3 bases from J, with 13 bases in between. Looked up from germline, CDR1 is LGHDT and CDR2 is YNNKEL (reference sequence). The CDR3 sequence is CASSPQGSIYEQYF. CDR3 bases: TGTGCCAGCAGCCCACAGGGATCAATCTACGAGCAGTACTTC.

The CDR3 is CASSWDTRREQFF. CDR3 in DNA: TGTGCCAGCAGCTGGGATACACGGAGGGAGCAGTTCTTC. The chain couples TRBV7-2 to TRBJ2-1; possible D gene TRBD2, 5 bases. Trimming stripped 4 bases from V and 10 bases from J, with 14 bases between. CDR1 is SGHTA and CDR2 is FQGNSA in the germline V gene. The CDR3 is 13 amino acids.

The rearrangement uses TRBV27 and TRBJ2-1, with TRBD1 identical over 8 bases. Germline lookup yields CDR1 MNHEY and CDR2 SMNVEV (reference sequence). This CDR3 is built from 14 residues. Unmatched junction bases numbered 7, after V lost 4 bases and J lost 8 bases. CDR3: CASSSRTGLDEQFF. In nucleotides, the CDR3 is TGTGCCAGCAGTTCCCGGACAGGGCTAGATGAGCAGTTCTTC.

J is TRBJ2-1 and V is TRBV4-1, with 12 bases lining up with TRBD1. The CDR3 extends over 17 amino acids. Germline V gives CDR1 MGHRA, CDR2 YSYEKL. Trimming at V came to 0 bases and at J to 10 bases, leaving 10 bases not matched to a gene. The CDR3 DNA follows: TGCGCCAGCAGCCAAGATGATTGGGACAGGGGGCTGGGGGAGCAGTTCTTC. Translated, it gives CASSQDDWDRGLGEQFF.

This clone was seen just once. V usage is TRBV23-1 and J usage is TRBJ1-5, with a possible D match to TRBD1 (5 bases). TRBV23-1 is an ORF, and what it does is uncertain. The CDR3 is 15 amino acids. Deletions cut 3 bases from V and 0 bases from J, with 9 bases between. CDR3 sequence (DNA): TGCGCCAGCAGTCACAGGGTTTTTAGCAATCAGCCCCAGCATTTT. Its protein is CASSHRVFSNQPQHF.